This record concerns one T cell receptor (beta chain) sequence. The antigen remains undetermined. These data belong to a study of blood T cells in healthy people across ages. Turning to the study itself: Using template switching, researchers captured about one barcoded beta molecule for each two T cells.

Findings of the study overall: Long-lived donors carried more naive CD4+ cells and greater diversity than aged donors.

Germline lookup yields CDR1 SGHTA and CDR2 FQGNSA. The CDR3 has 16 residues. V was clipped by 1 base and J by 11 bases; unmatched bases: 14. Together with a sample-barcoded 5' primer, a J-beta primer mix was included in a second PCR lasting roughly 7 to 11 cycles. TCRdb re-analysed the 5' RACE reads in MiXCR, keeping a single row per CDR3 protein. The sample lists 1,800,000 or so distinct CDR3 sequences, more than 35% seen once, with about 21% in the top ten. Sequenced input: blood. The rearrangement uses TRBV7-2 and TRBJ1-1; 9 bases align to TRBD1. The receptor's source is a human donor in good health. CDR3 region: CASSLGGGTGRLFAFF. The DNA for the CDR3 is TGTGCCAGCAGCTTAGGGGGGGGGACAGGGCGTCTGTTTGCTTTCTTT.